The sequence of this T cell receptor beta chain was determined in a study of blood T cells in healthy people across ages. The study, taken as a whole, reports: Researchers report that TCR beta diversity correlated strongly with naive T cell percentage.

Only a few counts were recorded for this clonotype. The antigen remains undetermined. Donors ranged from roughly 6 to 90 years old and were healthy Caucasians in Russia. V lost 5 bases to trimming and J lost 4 bases; unmatched junction nucleotides: 6. Germline CDR1 SEHNR, CDR2 FQNEAQ (reference sequence). The CDR3 sequence is 14 residues long. Primers used in a second PCR of about 7 to 11 cycles were a sample-barcoded 5' primer and a J-beta primer mix. A template-switch adaptor with 12 random nucleotides tagged each cDNA molecule. TCRdb reprocessed the 5' RACE reads via MiXCR and lists one record per CDR3 protein. The sample shows roughly 500,000 distinct CDR3 sequences, 27% of them seen only once.

Sequencing was done on a sample of blood. This receptor was obtained from an older woman in good health. V gene TRBV7-9 combines with J gene TRBJ2-5; 8 positions match TRBD1. The CDR3 reads CASSPQGARETQYF. The CDR3 nucleotides are TGTGCCAGCAGCCCTCAGGGGGCGCGAGAGACCCAGTACTTC. Supplemented by reference TRBV7-9 and TRBJ2-5, the full variable domain reads DTGVSQNPRHKITKRGQNVTFRCDPISEHNRLYWYRQTLGQGPEFLTYFQNEAQLEKSRLLSDRFSAERPKGSFSTLEIQRTEQGDSAMYLCASSPQGARETQYFGPGTRLLVL.